A single sample gave rise to the 2 T cell receptor beta chains below, sequenced in a study of blood T cell repertoires in COVID-19. The data were produced by immunoSEQ multiplex PCR, yet TCRdb's version contains in-frame clones alone and is incomplete. The table lists 140,000 to 150,000 clones, 86% of them singletons. Sequencing was carried out using PBMCs or T cells enriched from blood (not recorded which). These TCRs come from a man aged 50-59 years who had recovered from COVID-19.

This chain connects TRBV10-2 to TRBJ1-2; tentative D call: TRBD1 (5 bases). From germline, CDR1 is WSHSY and CDR2 SAAADI. Trimming cost V 2 bases and J 8 bases, with 12 bases left between them. CDR3 size: 13 residues. The CDR3, as DNA: TGCGCCAGCAGTGAGAGGTCCGGGGGAGGCTACACCTTC. It specifies CASSERSGGGYTF.

The chain uses TRBV7-9 and TRBJ2-5; 9 positions agree with TRBD2. This CDR3 region has 16 residues. V lost 6 bases and J lost 5; bases outside the gene matches: 13. Germline V CDR1 and CDR2: SEHNR, FQNEAQ (reference sequence). The CDR3 loop is CASRSASGKRLETQYF. The CDR3, as DNA: TGTGCCAGCAGGTCGGCTAGCGGGAAACGCTTGGAGACCCAGTACTTC.